Listed here are 8 T cell receptor beta chains from one sample, sequenced in a study of memory CD4+ T cells and cytomegalovirus serostatus. The sort gate was single viable CD3+CD4+CD8-CD45RO+ cells for memory CD4+ T cells. Measured with immunoSEQ multiplex PCR; TCRdb has only the in-frame clones, and not every one. Found here are under 85,000 clones, approximately 78% of them singletons; the top ten hold approximately 2.8%. The specimen sequenced was memory CD4+ T cells from blood. The source is an adult in good health and CMV-seropositive.

The chain has TRBV4-1 and TRBJ1-5; TRBD1 matches at 8 bases. Germline lookup yields CDR1 MGHRA and CDR2 YSYEKL. The CDR3 has 16 amino acids. J gave up 5 bases and V 2 bases, and 8 bases lay outside the gene matches. CDR3 nucleotides: TGCGCCAGCAGCCAACTTCCGGGACAGGATGATCAGCCCCAGCATTTT. Translated, it gives CASSQLPGQDDQPQHF.

The chain employs TRBV6-4 and TRBJ1-5, with D hard to call. Germline V gene data show CDR1 as MRHNA and CDR2 as SNTAGT. There are 15 residues in the CDR3. The V end lost 5 bases, the J end lost 4 bases, and 15 bases lay between the germline ends. The CDR3 sequence is CASSPDSVGNQPQHF. The CDR3 DNA sequence: TGTGCCAGCAGTCCCGACTCGGTAGGGAATCAGCCCCAGCATTTT.

The CDR3 region has the DNA TGTGCCACCCAAAAGAACAGGGGTGAAGCTTTCTTT. It is translated as CATQKNRGEAFF. The rearrangement links TRBV19 to TRBJ1-1, with TRBD1 matching 7 bases. The length of the CDR3 is 12 residues. J lost 7 bases, V lost 10 bases, and 9 bases had no gene match. Germline V gene data show CDR1 as LNHDA and CDR2 as SQIVND (reference sequence).

The V call is TRBV28, the J call TRBJ2-1; 12 bases agree with TRBD2. Germline CDR1 and CDR2: MDHEN and SYDVKM. The CDR3 covers 15 residues. V dropped 6 bases and J dropped 8; count of bases not matched to a gene: 8. CDR3: CASSPLAGGPYEQFF. In DNA form, the CDR3 reads TGTGCCAGCAGCCCGCTAGCGGGGGGGCCCTATGAGCAGTTCTTC.

J is TRBJ1-5 and V is TRBV2, with D unclear. Between the trimmed V and J ends, which lost 2 bases and 1 base, there was a span of 9 bases. CDR3 length: 15 amino acids. CDR1 is SNHLY, CDR2 FYNNEI, per germline. The CDR3 coding sequence is TGTGCCAGCAGTGAATTTTCCGGGAGCAATCAGCCCCAGCATTTT. It codes for CASSEFSGSNQPQHF. Combining the CDR3 with reference TRBV2 and TRBJ1-5 gives the whole variable domain EPEVTQTPSHQVTQMGQEVILRCVPISNHLYFYWYRQILGQKVEFLVSFYNNEISEKSEIFDDQFSVERPDGSNFTLKIRSTKLEDSAMYFCASSEFSGSNQPQHFGDGTRLSIL.

The chain employs TRBV27 and TRBJ1-1, with no clear D. This CDR3 is 13 amino acids long. V was pared by 5 bases and J by 8 bases, with 15 bases between. Germline CDR1 and CDR2: MNHEY and SMNVEV (reference sequence). This chain's CDR3 is CASSRGRPNEAFF. CDR3 nucleotides: TGTGCCAGCAGTCGTGGTAGGCCCAACGAAGCTTTCTTT.

The rearrangement joins TRBV5-5 to TRBJ2-5; weak D call: TRBD2 (7 bases). The germline V gene encodes CDR1 SGHKS and CDR2 YYEKEE (reference sequence). The CDR3 runs 15 residues. Between the trimmed V and J ends, which lost 1 base and 8 bases, there was a span of 18 bases. Here the CDR3 reads CASSLMPGGRETQYF. DNA for the CDR3: TGTGCCAGCAGCTTGATGCCCGGGGGGCGGGAAACCCAGTACTTC.

J is TRBJ1-1 and V is TRBV7-2; D not certain. The V gene lost 5 bases and the J gene lost 1 base, with 8 bases spanning the gap. CDR1 is SGHTA, CDR2 FQGNSA, per germline. There are 13 residues in the CDR3. Here the CDR3 reads CASSEGRNTEAFF. The CDR3 nucleotides are TGTGCCAGCAGCGAAGGACGGAACACTGAAGCTTTCTTT.